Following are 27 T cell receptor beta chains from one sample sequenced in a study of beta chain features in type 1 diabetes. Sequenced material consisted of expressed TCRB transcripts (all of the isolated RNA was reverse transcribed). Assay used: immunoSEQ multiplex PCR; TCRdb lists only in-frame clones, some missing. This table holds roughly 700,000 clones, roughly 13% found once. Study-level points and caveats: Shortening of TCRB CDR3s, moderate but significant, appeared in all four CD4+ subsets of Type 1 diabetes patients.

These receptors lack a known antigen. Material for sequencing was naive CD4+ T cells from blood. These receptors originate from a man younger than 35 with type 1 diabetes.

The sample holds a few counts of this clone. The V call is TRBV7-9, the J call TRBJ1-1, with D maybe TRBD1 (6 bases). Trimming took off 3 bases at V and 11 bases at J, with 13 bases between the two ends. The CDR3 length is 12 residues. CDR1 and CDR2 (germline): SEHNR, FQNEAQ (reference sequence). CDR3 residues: CASSFTTQGAFF. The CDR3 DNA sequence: TGTGCCAGCAGCTTTACAACCCAGGGGGCTTTCTTT.

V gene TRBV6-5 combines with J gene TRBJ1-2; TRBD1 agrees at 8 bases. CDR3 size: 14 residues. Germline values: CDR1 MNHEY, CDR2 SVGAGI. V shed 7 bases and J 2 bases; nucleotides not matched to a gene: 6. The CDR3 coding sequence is TGTGCCAGCACTCTCACAGGGGGGAACTATGGCTACACCTTC. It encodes CASTLTGGNYGYTF.

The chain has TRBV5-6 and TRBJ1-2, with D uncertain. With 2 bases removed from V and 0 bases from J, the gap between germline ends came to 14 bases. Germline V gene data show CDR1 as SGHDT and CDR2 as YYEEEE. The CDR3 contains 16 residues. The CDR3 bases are TGTGCCAGCAGCTTCTTTAGAGACGAAGCTAACTATGGCTACACCTTC. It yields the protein CASSFFRDEANYGYTF. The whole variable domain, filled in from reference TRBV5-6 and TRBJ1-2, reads DAGVTQSPTHLIKTRGQQVTLRCSPKSGHDTVSWYQQALGQGPQFIFQYYEEEERQRGNFPDRFSGHQFPNYSSELNVNALLLGDSALYLCASSFFRDEANYGYTFGSGTRLTVV.

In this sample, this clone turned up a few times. The CDR3 here is CASSSAGRVGHNEQFF. CDR3 nucleotides: TGTGCCAGCAGCTCCGCCGGCAGGGTGGGGCACAATGAGCAGTTCTTC. The rearrangement links TRBV7-8 to TRBJ2-1; possible D gene TRBD1, 5 bases. The CDR3 sequence is 16 residues long. V shed 4 bases and J shed 5 bases, with 18 bases lying between them. Germline values: CDR1 SGHVS, CDR2 FQNEAQ. The complete variable domain, with remaining parts taken from reference TRBV7-8 and TRBJ2-1, reads GAGVSQSPRYKVAKRGQDVALRCDPISGHVSLFWYQQALGQGPEFLTYFQNEAQLDKSGLPSDRFFAERPEGSVSTLKIQRTQQEDSAVYLCASSSAGRVGHNEQFFGPGTRLTVL.

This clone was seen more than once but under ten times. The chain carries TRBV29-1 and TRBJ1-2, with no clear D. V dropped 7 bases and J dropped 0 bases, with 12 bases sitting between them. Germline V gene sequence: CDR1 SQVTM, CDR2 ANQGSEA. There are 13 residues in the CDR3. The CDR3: CSAVPEANYGYTF. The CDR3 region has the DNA TGCAGCGCCGTCCCCGAGGCTAACTATGGCTACACCTTC.

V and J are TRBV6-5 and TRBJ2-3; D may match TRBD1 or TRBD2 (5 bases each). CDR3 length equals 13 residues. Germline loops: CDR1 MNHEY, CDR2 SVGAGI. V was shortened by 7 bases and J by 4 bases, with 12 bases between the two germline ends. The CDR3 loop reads CASIGPGPDTQYF. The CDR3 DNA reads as TGTGCCAGCATCGGTCCGGGGCCAGATACGCAGTATTTT.

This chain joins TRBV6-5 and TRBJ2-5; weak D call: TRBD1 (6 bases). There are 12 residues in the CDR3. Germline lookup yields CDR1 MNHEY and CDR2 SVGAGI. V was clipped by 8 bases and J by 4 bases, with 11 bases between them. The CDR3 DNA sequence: TGTGCCAGCTCGAGGGGGAGAGAGACCCAGTACTTC. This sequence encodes CASSRGRETQYF.

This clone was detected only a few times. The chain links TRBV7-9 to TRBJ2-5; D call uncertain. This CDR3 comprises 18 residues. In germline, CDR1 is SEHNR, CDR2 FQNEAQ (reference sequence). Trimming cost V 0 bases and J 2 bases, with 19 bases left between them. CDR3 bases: TGTGCCAGCAGCTTAGCCCTGATGAAGCTGACCTTACAAGAGACCCAGTACTTC. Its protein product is CASSLALMKLTLQETQYF. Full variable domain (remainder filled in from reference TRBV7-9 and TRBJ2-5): DTGVSQNPRHKITKRGQNVTFRCDPISEHNRLYWYRQTLGQGPEFLTYFQNEAQLEKSRLLSDRFSAERPKGSFSTLEIQRTEQGDSAMYLCASSLALMKLTLQETQYFGPGTRLLVL.

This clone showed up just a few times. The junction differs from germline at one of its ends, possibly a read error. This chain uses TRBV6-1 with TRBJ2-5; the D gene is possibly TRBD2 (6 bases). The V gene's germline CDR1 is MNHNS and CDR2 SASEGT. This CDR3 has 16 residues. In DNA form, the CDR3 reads TGTGCCATCAGTGAGTCGGGGAGGCGACAGCAAGAGACCCAGTACTTC. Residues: CAISESGRRQQETQYF.

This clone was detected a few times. CDR3 amino acids: CASSQGTGGDTQYF. The CDR3 bases are TGTGCCAGCAGCCAAGGGACTGGCGGGGATACGCAGTATTTT. The chain links TRBV7-3 to TRBJ2-3; D may be TRBD2 (6 bases). The V and J ends lost 5 bases and 6 bases respectively, with 15 bases between them. This CDR3 spans 14 amino acids. Germline lookup yields CDR1 SGHTA and CDR2 FQGTGA.

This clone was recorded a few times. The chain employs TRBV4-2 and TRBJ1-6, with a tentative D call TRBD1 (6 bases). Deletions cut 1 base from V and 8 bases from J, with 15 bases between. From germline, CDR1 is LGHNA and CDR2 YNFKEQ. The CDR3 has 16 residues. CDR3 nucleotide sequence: TGTGCCAGCAGCCAAGGGCAGGGGAGTTTCGATTCACCCCTCCACTTT. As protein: CASSQGQGSFDSPLHF.

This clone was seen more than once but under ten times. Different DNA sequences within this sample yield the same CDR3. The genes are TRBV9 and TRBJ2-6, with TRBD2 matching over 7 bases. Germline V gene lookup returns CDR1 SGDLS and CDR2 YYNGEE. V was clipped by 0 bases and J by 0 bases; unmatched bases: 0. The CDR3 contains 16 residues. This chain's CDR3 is CASSVAGGSGANVLTF. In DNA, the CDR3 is TGTGCCAGCAGCGTAGCGGGGGGCTCTGGGGCCAACGTCCTGACTTTC.

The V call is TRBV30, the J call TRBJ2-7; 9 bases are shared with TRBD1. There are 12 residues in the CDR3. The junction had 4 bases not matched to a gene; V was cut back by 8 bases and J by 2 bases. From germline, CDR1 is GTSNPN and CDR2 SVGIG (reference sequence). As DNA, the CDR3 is TGTGCCCTCGGGACAGGGCCCTACGAGCAGTACTTC. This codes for CALGTGPYEQYF.

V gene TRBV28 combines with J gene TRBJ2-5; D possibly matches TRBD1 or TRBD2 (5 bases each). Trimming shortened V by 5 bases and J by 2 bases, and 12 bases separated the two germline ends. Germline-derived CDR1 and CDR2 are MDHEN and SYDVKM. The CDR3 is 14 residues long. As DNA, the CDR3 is TGTGCCAGCAGTGAGGGGTCAGTACAAGAGACCCAGTACTTC. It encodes CASSEGSVQETQYF.

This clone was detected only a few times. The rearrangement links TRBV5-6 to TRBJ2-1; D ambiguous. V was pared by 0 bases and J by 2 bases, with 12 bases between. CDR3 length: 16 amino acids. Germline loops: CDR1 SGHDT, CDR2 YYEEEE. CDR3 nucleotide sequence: TGTGCCAGCAGCTTGGTAGGCAGTGCCGCCTACAATGAGCAGTTCTTC. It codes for CASSLVGSAAYNEQFF.

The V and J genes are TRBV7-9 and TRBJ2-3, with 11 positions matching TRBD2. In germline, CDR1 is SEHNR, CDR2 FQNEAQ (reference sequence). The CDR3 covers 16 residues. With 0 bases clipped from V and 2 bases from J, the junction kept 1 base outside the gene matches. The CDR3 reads CASSLATSGATDTQYF. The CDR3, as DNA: TGTGCCAGCAGCTTAGCGACTAGCGGGGCCACAGATACGCAGTATTTT.

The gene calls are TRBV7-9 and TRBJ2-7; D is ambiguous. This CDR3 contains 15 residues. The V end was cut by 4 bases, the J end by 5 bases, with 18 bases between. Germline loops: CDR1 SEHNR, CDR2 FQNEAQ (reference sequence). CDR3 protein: CASSSPPYDVDEQYF. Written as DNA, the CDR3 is TGTGCCAGCAGCTCCCCCCCGTACGACGTGGACGAGCAGTACTTC.

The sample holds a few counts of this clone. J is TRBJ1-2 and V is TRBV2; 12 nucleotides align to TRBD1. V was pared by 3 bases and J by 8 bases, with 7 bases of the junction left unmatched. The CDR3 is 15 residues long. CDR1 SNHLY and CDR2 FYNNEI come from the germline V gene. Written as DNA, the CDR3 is TGTGCCAGCAGTGACCCCGGGGACAGGGGGCGAGGCTACACCTTC. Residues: CASSDPGDRGRGYTF.

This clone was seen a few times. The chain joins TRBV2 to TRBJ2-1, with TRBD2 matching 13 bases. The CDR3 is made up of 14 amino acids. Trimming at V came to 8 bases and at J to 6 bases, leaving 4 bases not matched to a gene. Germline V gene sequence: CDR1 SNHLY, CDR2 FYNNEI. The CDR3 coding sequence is TGTGCCAGCCAAGGGACTAGCGGGGCCAATGAGCAGTTCTTC. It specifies CASQGTSGANEQFF. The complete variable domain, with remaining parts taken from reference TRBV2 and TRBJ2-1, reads EPEVTQTPSHQVTQMGQEVILRCVPISNHLYFYWYRQILGQKVEFLVSFYNNEISEKSEIFDDQFSVERPDGSNFTLKIRSTKLEDSAMYFCASQGTSGANEQFFGPGTRLTVL.

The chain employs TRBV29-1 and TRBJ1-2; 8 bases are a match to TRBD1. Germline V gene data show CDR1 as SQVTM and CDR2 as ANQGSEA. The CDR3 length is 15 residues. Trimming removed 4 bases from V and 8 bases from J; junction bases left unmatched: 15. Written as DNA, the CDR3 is TGCAGCGTTGGTGGGACAGGAAATTTGGTCGGAGGCTACACCTTC. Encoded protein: CSVGGTGNLVGGYTF.

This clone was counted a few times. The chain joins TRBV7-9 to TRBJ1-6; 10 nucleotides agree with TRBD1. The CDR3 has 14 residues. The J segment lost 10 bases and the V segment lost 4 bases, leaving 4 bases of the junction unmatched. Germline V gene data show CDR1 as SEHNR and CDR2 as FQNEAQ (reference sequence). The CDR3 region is CASSSTGGGSPLHF. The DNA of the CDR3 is TGTGCCAGCAGCTCGACAGGGGGCGGATCACCCCTCCACTTT.

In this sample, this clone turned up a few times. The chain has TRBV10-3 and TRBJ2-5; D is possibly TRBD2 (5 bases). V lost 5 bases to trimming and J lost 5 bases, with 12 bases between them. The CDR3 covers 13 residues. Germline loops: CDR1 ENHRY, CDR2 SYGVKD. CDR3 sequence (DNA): TGTGCCATCAGTTCCGGAGGTGGGGAGACCCAGTACTTC. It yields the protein CAISSGGGETQYF.

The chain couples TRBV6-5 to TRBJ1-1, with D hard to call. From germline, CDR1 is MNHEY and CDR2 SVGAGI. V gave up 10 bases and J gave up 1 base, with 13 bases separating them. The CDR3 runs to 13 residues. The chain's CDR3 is CATIKVGNTEAFF. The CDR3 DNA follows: TGTGCCACCATAAAGGTCGGGAACACTGAAGCTTTCTTT.

The CDR3 sequence: CASSEKGYYEQYF. CDR3 DNA sequence: TGTGCCAGCAGTGAGAAAGGTTACTACGAGCAGTACTTC. V gene TRBV6-1 combines with J gene TRBJ2-7, with D unclear. The CDR3 is made up of 13 amino acids. Germline V gene data show CDR1 as MNHNS and CDR2 as SASEGT. With 3 bases removed from V and 3 bases from J, the gap between germline ends came to 9 bases.

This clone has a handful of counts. The CDR3 spells CASSGSSGPPDTQYF. As DNA, the CDR3 is TGTGCCAGCAGTGGCTCTAGCGGGCCGCCAGATACGCAGTATTTT. The genes are TRBV6-1 and TRBJ2-3; 8 bases are shared with TRBD2. V lost 4 bases and J lost 4; bases outside the gene matches: 7. The germline CDR1 and CDR2 sequences are MNHNS and SASEGT. There are 15 residues in the CDR3.

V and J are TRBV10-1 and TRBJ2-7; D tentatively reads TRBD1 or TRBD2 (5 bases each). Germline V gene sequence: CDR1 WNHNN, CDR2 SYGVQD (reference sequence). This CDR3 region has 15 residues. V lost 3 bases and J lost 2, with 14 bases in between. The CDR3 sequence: CASSESTEGTYEQYF. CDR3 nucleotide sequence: TGCGCCAGCAGTGAATCCACAGAGGGGACCTACGAGCAGTACTTC.

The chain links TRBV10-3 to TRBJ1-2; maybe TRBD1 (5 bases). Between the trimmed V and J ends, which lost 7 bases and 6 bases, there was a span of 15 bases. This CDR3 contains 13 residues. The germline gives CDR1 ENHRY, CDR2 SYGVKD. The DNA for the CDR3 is TGTGCCATCACCGAGGGGCCAGGGAATGGCTACACCTTC. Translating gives CAITEGPGNGYTF.